This entry lists 19 T cell receptor beta chains sequenced from one sample in a study of CD8+ T cells in alopecia areata. Treatment in this sample: oral pan-JAK inhibitor, 5-10 mg twice daily. Extraction of RNA preceded its reverse transcription into cDNA, which served as the sequencing template. Using immunoSEQ multiplex PCR, the repertoire was profiled, and TCRdb retains in-frame clones only, with some absent. The repertoire holds more than 110,000 clones, around 82% seen once, with roughly 25% in the top ten. The specimen comprised CD8+ T cells sorted from blood, sampled at week 4, from a patient treated with tofacitinib. The receptors stem from a human donor with alopecia areata.

A few counts support this clone. The rearrangement links TRBV29-1 to TRBJ2-3; D perhaps matches TRBD1 (6 bases). The CDR3 spans 15 residues. The V gene lost 0 bases and the J gene lost 4 bases, with 14 bases spanning the gap. Germline assignment: CDR1 SQVTM and CDR2 ANQGSEA. The CDR3 nucleotides read TGCAGCGTTGAAGAGTCAGGGGCGGTCGCAGATACGCAGTATTTT. Translated, it gives CSVEESGAVADTQYF.

The V gene is TRBV7-9, the J gene TRBJ2-1, with D uncertain. The CDR3 consists of 12 residues. Trimming took 6 bases from V and 7 from J, leaving 10 bases between them. Germline V gene sequence: CDR1 SEHNR, CDR2 FQNEAQ (reference sequence). The CDR3 is CASSFSGNEQFF. The CDR3 DNA follows: TGTGCCAGCAGTTTTAGTGGTAATGAGCAGTTCTTC.

The chain couples TRBV10-3 to TRBJ2-3; 8 positions match TRBD2. Germline-derived CDR1 and CDR2 are ENHRY and SYGVKD. The CDR3 is made up of 14 amino acids. V was clipped by 10 bases and J by 6 bases; unmatched bases: 12. CDR3 loop: CATFVGGGQDTQYF. CDR3 nucleotide sequence: TGTGCCACTTTCGTCGGGGGGGGTCAGGATACGCAGTATTTT.

The V call is TRBV19, the J call TRBJ1-1; possible D gene TRBD1, 5 bases. The CDR3 length is 14 residues. Trimming took off 6 bases at V and 5 bases at J, with 16 bases between the two ends. The V gene's germline CDR1 is LNHDA and CDR2 SQIVND (reference sequence). The CDR3 reads CASSPGPLETEAFF. CDR3 in DNA: TGTGCCAGTAGCCCGGGACCTCTCGAGACTGAAGCTTTCTTT.

This clone was found a few times. The V and J genes are TRBV6-6 and TRBJ1-3; D call uncertain. V gave up 2 bases and J gave up 14 bases, with 10 bases separating them. The germline gives CDR1 MNHNY, CDR2 SVGAGI (reference sequence). The CDR3 is 11 residues long. CDR3 residues: CASSYAGSLYF. For the CDR3, the DNA is TGTGCCAGCAGTTACGCGGGCTCCCTATATTTT.

Here the CDR3 DNA reads TGTGCCTGGAGTCTAGGTTGGGGATTCGAGCAGTACTTC. The encoded protein is CAWSLGWGFEQYF. The rearrangement links TRBV30 to TRBJ2-7; D is unclear. The germline CDR1 and CDR2 sequences are GTSNPN and SVGIG (reference sequence). CDR3 size: 13 residues. Trimming removed 2 bases at V and 6 bases at J, with 14 bases between.

The CDR3 region has the DNA TGTGCCAGCAGCTTAGTAGGGGGCTCGGGATACGAGCAGTACTTC. It codes for CASSLVGGSGYEQYF. The chain has TRBV7-8 and TRBJ2-7, with 7 nucleotides matching TRBD1. V lost 1 base to trimming and J lost 4 bases; unmatched junction nucleotides: 7. CDR1 is SGHVS and CDR2 is FQNEAQ in the germline V gene. The CDR3 loop spans 15 amino acids.

This rearrangement joins TRBV4-2 to TRBJ2-3, with D possibly being TRBD1 or TRBD2 (5 bases each). This CDR3 is built from 17 residues. Trimming stripped 5 bases from V and 5 bases from J, with 23 bases between. CDR1 and CDR2 from the germline V gene are LGHNA and YNFKEQ. This chain's CDR3 is CASSEDSGAFWGDTQYF. For the CDR3, the DNA is TGTGCCAGCAGCGAGGACTCCGGGGCCTTCTGGGGAGATACGCAGTATTTT.

With respect to this clone: Other DNA sequences within the sample encode an identical CDR3. This sequence joins TRBV29-1 and TRBJ1-2; D gene ambiguous. Germline V gene data show CDR1 as SQVTM and CDR2 as ANQGSEA. The V and J ends lost 2 bases and 6 bases respectively, with 13 bases between them. The CDR3 extends over 13 amino acids. The CDR3 region is CSVENEPGDGYTF. CDR3 in DNA: TGCAGCGTTGAAAATGAGCCAGGAGATGGCTACACCTTC.

V is TRBV25-1 and J is TRBJ2-2; D could derive from TRBD1 or TRBD2 (6 bases each). Trimming removed 1 base at V and 7 bases at J, with 10 bases between. The germline V gene has CDR1 MGHDK and CDR2 SYGVNS. This CDR3 comprises 14 residues. The CDR3 protein is CASSEWGAGGELFF. DNA of the CDR3: TGTGCCAGCAGTGAATGGGGGGCTGGCGGGGAGCTGTTTTTT. Together with reference TRBV25-1 and TRBJ2-2, the CDR3 gives the full variable domain: EADIYQTPRYLVIGTGKKITLECSQTMGHDKMYWYQQDPGMELHLIHYSYGVNSTEKGDLSSESTVSRIRTEHFPLTLESARPSHTSQYLCASSEWGAGGELFFGEGSRLTVL.

For the CDR3, the DNA is TGTGCCAGCAAAGGGGAAACCGGGGAGCTGTTTTTT. Amino acids: CASKGETGELFF. This chain uses TRBV5-4 with TRBJ2-2, with D tentatively TRBD1 (5 bases). CDR1 and CDR2 (germline): SGHNT, YYREEE (reference sequence). V shed 6 bases and J shed 5 bases, with 8 bases lying between them. This CDR3 region has 12 residues.

This clone was detected only once. The chain carries TRBV25-1 and TRBJ2-7, with TRBD1 as a possible D gene (5 bases). Trimming took 6 bases from V and 5 from J, leaving 11 bases between them. The CDR3 has 12 amino acids. Germline CDR1 reads MGHDK; CDR2 reads SYGVNS. The CDR3 DNA reads as TGTGCCAGCAGGGGGCTTTCCCACGAGCAGTACTTC. Its translation: CASRGLSHEQYF.

The rearrangement uses TRBV19 and TRBJ1-1; D is unclear. The CDR3 spans 12 residues. Germline CDR1 is LNHDA and CDR2 is SQIVND (reference sequence). Trimming cost V 7 bases and J 4 bases, with 10 bases left between them. This CDR3 reads CASMIGVTEAFF. DNA for the CDR3: TGTGCCAGTATGATCGGAGTCACTGAAGCTTTCTTT.

This rearrangement joins TRBV7-2 to TRBJ2-4; D possibly corresponds to TRBD2 (5 bases). V lost 4 bases and J 15 bases, leaving 16 bases between the germline ends. The germline V gene encodes CDR1 SGHTA and CDR2 FQGNSA. CDR3 length: 12 residues. The CDR3 region is CASSYRTGETYF. The CDR3 DNA reads as TGTGCCAGCAGCTACCGTACCGGGGAAACGTACTTC.

The chain carries TRBV27 and TRBJ1-5; no firm D call. This CDR3 contains 12 residues. Germline values: CDR1 MNHEY, CDR2 SMNVEV (reference sequence). Trimming stripped 5 bases from V and 4 bases from J, with 6 bases between. This CDR3 reads CASSPGNQPQHF. CDR3 in DNA: TGTGCCAGCAGTCCCGGGAATCAGCCCCAGCATTTT.

Turning to this clone: Relative to the germline gene, one junction end is altered; a read error may explain this. Other DNA sequences from this sample encode an identical CDR3 as well. J is TRBJ1-1 and V is TRBV5-6; D might be TRBD1 (6 bases). The germline V gene has CDR1 SGHDT and CDR2 YYEEEE. This CDR3 is built from 15 residues. DNA of the CDR3: TGTGCCAGCAGGCGAAAGTTAGGGGGGTACACGGAAGCTTTCTTT. Encoded protein: CASRRKLGGYTEAFF.

This sequence joins TRBV7-2 and TRBJ2-5, with 9 bases aligning to TRBD1. The CDR3 runs to 14 residues. CDR1 and CDR2 (germline): SGHTA, FQGNSA. Losses at the gene ends were 4 bases for V and 7 bases for J; bases not matched to a gene: 7. In nucleotides, the CDR3 is TGTGCCAGCAGCTCCGACAGGGGGAGGGGGACCCAGTACTTC. Protein product: CASSSDRGRGTQYF.

This clone was observed a few times. The chain uses TRBV4-2 and TRBJ2-1, with 9 bases fitting TRBD2. With V trimmed by 0 bases and J by 10 bases, 10 bases remained unmatched. The CDR3 is 16 amino acids. Germline V lookup: CDR1 LGHNA, CDR2 YNFKEQ. CDR3 in amino acids: CASSQEVAGAPSEQFF. CDR3 bases: TGTGCCAGCAGCCAAGAGGTAGCGGGGGCCCCATCGGAGCAGTTCTTC.

This chain connects TRBV2 to TRBJ2-5; D remains unclear. Trimming pared 4 bases from V and 1 base from J, leaving 10 bases between. The CDR3 is 14 amino acids. CDR1 SNHLY and CDR2 FYNNEI come from the germline V gene. CDR3 sequence reads: CASSGTSSQETQYF. DNA for the CDR3: TGTGCCAGCAGTGGGACGTCCTCCCAAGAGACCCAGTACTTC.